Given below is one T cell receptor beta chain in context. The sample belongs to a study of chemoradiotherapy in HPV16-positive cancers. Libraries were prepared by immunoSEQ multiplex PCR; TCRdb keeps only in-frame clonotypes and omits some of them. The sample has roughly 16,000 clones, 90% seen once. The CDR3 runs 15 residues. In germline, CDR1 is SEHNR, CDR2 FQNEAQ (reference sequence). Trimming removed 3 bases at V and 0 bases at J, with 11 bases between. The sample was blood, taken from a patient who underwent chemoradiotherapy. V usage is TRBV7-9 and J usage is TRBJ1-1; D is unresolved. The sequence was obtained from a human donor with HPV-associated anogenital cancer. Here the CDR3 reads CASSLVNTMNTEAFF. The CDR3 nucleotides are TGTGCCAGCAGCTTGGTCAACACCATGAACACTGAAGCTTTCTTT.